The 15 T cell receptor beta chains below come from one sample, sequenced in a study of cytomegalovirus exposure and HLA in healthy donors. PCR used 60 Vbeta primers and 13 Jbeta primers. Libraries were prepared by immunoSEQ multiplex PCR; TCRdb keeps only in-frame clonotypes and omits some of them. In the table there are about 140,000 clones, about 10% of which are singletons. The sequenced sample consisted of PBMCs. The receptors originated from a man between 50 and 59 years old in good health and CMV-seronegative.

The chain combines TRBV6-6 with TRBJ2-3; 11 nucleotides align to TRBD2. The V segment lost 6 bases and the J segment 2 bases; nucleotides outside the gene matches: 1. The CDR3 spans 14 residues. Germline V gene lookup returns CDR1 MNHNY and CDR2 SVGAGI (reference sequence). In DNA form, the CDR3 reads TGTGCCAGCAGACTAGCGGGGGTCACAGATACGCAGTATTTT. As protein: CASRLAGVTDTQYF.

There are a few counts of this clone. The chain is built from TRBV7-9 and TRBJ2-7; D uncertain. Trimming removed 2 bases from V and 2 bases from J, with 10 bases in between. Looked up from germline, CDR1 is SEHNR and CDR2 is FQNEAQ (reference sequence). This CDR3 contains 14 residues. The chain's CDR3 is CASSLMSTAYEQYF. The CDR3 DNA sequence: TGTGCCAGCAGCTTAATGTCAACAGCCTACGAGCAGTACTTC.

The genes are TRBV5-1 and TRBJ2-1; no definite D call. Germline CDR1 and CDR2: SGHRS and YFSETQ. The CDR3 covers 15 residues. V was pared by 2 bases and J by 6 bases, with 15 bases between. CDR3 sequence (DNA): TGCGCCAGCAGCTTAGGATCCAAGGCGGTCAATGAGCAGTTCTTC. This sequence encodes CASSLGSKAVNEQFF.

The DNA for the CDR3 is TGTGCCTGGACTGGACTAGCGGGGAACTATGAGCAGTTCTTC. It encodes CAWTGLAGNYEQFF. V usage is TRBV30 and J usage is TRBJ2-1; 12 bases line up with TRBD2. Losses at the gene ends were 4 bases for V and 8 bases for J; bases not matched to a gene: 6. CDR1 GTSNPN and CDR2 SVGIG come from the germline V gene (reference sequence). The CDR3 totals 14 residues.

This clone turned up a few times. The rearrangement joins TRBV6-1 to TRBJ2-3, with 8 bases identical to TRBD2. V dropped 2 bases and J dropped 0; count of bases not matched to a gene: 4. Germline V gene sequence: CDR1 MNHNS, CDR2 SASEGT. The CDR3 runs 16 residues. Here the CDR3 reads CASSELSGVSTDTQYF. The CDR3 nucleotides are TGTGCCAGCAGTGAACTTAGCGGGGTTAGCACAGATACGCAGTATTTT.

The V gene is TRBV30, the J gene TRBJ1-1; tentative D call: TRBD1 (5 bases). V lost 4 bases and J lost 2, with 20 bases in between. The CDR3 has 16 residues. Germline values: CDR1 GTSNPN, CDR2 SVGIG (reference sequence). The CDR3 protein is CAWTPLGTGDNTEAFF. CDR3 coding DNA: TGTGCCTGGACCCCGCTTGGAACAGGAGATAACACTGAAGCTTTCTTT.

A few counts support this clone. V gene TRBV4-1 combines with J gene TRBJ2-2; D is possibly TRBD1 (5 bases). V lost 3 bases, J lost 0 bases, and 11 bases lay in between. Germline V gives CDR1 MGHRA, CDR2 YSYEKL. The CDR3 extends over 16 amino acids. The CDR3 reads CASSHPTATNTGELFF. The CDR3 region has the DNA TGCGCCAGCAGCCACCCGACAGCGACGAACACCGGGGAGCTGTTTTTT.

This clone has just a few counts. The CDR3 sequence: CASSPSSGDRFNEQFF. In nucleotides, the CDR3 is TGTGCCAGCAGCCCTAGTAGCGGGGACCGATTCAATGAGCAGTTCTTC. This sequence joins TRBV7-7 and TRBJ2-1; TRBD2 aligns across 8 bases. The V gene end was trimmed by 5 bases and the J gene end by 6 bases; junction bases not matched to a gene: 12. The germline gives CDR1 SSHAT, CDR2 FNYEAQ (reference sequence). CDR3 length: 16 amino acids.

There are a few counts of this clone. V is TRBV6-1 and J is TRBJ1-1; D is undetermined. V lost 9 bases, J lost 5 bases, and 19 bases lay in between. The CDR3 extends over 14 amino acids. CDR1 is MNHNS, CDR2 SASEGT, per germline. The chain's CDR3 is CASEGRKRLTEAFF. CDR3 nucleotide sequence: TGTGCCAGTGAAGGACGGAAAAGACTAACTGAAGCTTTCTTT.

This clone was counted between two and nine times. CDR3 residues: CATRGGSRTGELFF. For the CDR3, the DNA is TGTGCCACCAGAGGGGGTTCTAGGACCGGGGAGCTGTTTTTT. The chain has TRBV15 and TRBJ2-2; maybe TRBD1 (6 bases). This CDR3 contains 14 residues. Germline V CDR1 and CDR2: LNHNV, YYDKDF (reference sequence). Trimming removed 6 bases from V and 5 bases from J, with 13 bases in between. The full variable domain, in which reference TRBV15 and TRBJ2-2 provide the parts outside the CDR3, is DAMVIQNPRYQVTQFGKPVTLSCSQTLNHNVMYWYQQKSSQAPKLLFHYYDKDFNNEADTPDNFQSRRPNTSFCFLDIRSPGLGDTAMYLCATRGGSRTGELFFGEGSRLTVL.

Only a few counts were recorded for this clone. The chain couples TRBV7-8 to TRBJ1-2; possible D gene TRBD1, 5 bases. Trimming took 1 base from V and 2 from J, leaving 17 bases between them. The germline gives CDR1 SGHVS, CDR2 FQNEAQ. CDR3 length: 17 residues. CDR3 bases: TGTGCCAGCAGCTTAGGGCCAGGGAGGTCAGGGAACTATGGCTACACCTTC. Protein sequence: CASSLGPGRSGNYGYTF.

CDR3 DNA sequence: TGTGCCAGCTCACCCACAGGGGACAACACCGGGGAGCTGTTTTTT. It encodes CASSPTGDNTGELFF. The chain joins TRBV18 to TRBJ2-2, with TRBD1 identical over 7 bases. J gave up 2 bases and V 3 bases, and 3 bases lay outside the gene matches. The CDR3 extends over 15 amino acids. Germline lookup yields CDR1 KGHSH and CDR2 LQKENI.

This clone has more than one count but fewer than ten. V usage is TRBV6-4 and J usage is TRBJ1-1; no reliable D call. The V gene's germline CDR1 is MRHNA and CDR2 SNTAGT. V was shortened by 0 bases and J by 0 bases, with 8 bases between the two germline ends. CDR3 length: 15 residues. The CDR3 region has the DNA TGTGCCAGCAGTGACTCTGCAGGAATGAACACTGAAGCTTTCTTT. The encoded protein is CASSDSAGMNTEAFF.

This clone was found many times. The chain couples TRBV5-1 to TRBJ2-3; the D is unclear. The germline gives CDR1 SGHRS, CDR2 YFSETQ. This CDR3 is built from 15 residues. Between the trimmed V and J ends, which lost 0 bases and 3 bases, there was a span of 11 bases. CDR3 amino acids: CASSLVVSVTDTQYF. The CDR3 DNA reads TGCGCCAGCAGCTTGGTAGTGTCCGTAACAGATACGCAGTATTTT.

The chain links TRBV5-1 to TRBJ2-1, with D uncertain. The germline CDR1 and CDR2 sequences are SGHRS and YFSETQ. The CDR3 consists of 13 residues. Trimming removed 0 bases at V and 6 bases at J, with 7 bases between. The CDR3 DNA reads TGCGCCAGCAGCTTGGGGTTGAGCAATGAGCAGTTCTTC. Protein product: CASSLGLSNEQFF.